The TCR beta chain under discussion was sequenced for a study of molecular identifiers for immune sequencing clone quantification. Study-wide context: In replicates, RNA from roughly 20,000 or 100,000 naive CD8 cells was split five ways, four sequenced.

V gave up 5 bases and J gave up 4 bases; unmatched junction bases: 8. Germline CDR1 and CDR2: SGHAT and FQNNGV. The CDR3 has 16 amino acids. In TCRdb, the PCR reads were re-called with MiXCR into one record per CDR3 protein. Here the sample spans around 470,000 distinct CDR3 sequences, about 26% being singletons. The study's findings and limits: Among effectors, clones above 20 RNA copies held over 98% of molecules; among naive cells, under 1%. Researchers reportedly could pick up spiked Jurkat TCR RNA from one cell mixed into 1 million or so naive cells.

This clonotype has only a few counts. Antigen specificity is unknown. The source of this sequence is a human donor in good health. Some libraries in this study had Jurkat cell RNA spiked in. Material for sequencing was naive CD8+ T cells from blood, with Jurkat cell RNA spiked in. Subset here: FACS-sorted CD8+CD4-CCR7+CD45RA+ naive T cells. The gene calls are TRBV11-2 and TRBJ1-6; 7 bases align to TRBD1. The CDR3 nucleotides are TGTGCCAGCAGCCCGAGACAGGGTCTATATAATTCACCCCTCCACTTT. Protein product: CASSPRQGLYNSPLHF.